Below are 29 T cell receptor beta chains sequenced from a single sample in a study of control samples from healthy donors and cancer patients. Here immunoSEQ multiplex PCR was the method, and the copy in TCRdb shows in-frame clones only, minus some. The profile covers 100,000 to 150,000 clones, with 92% appearing a single time and less than 7% taken by the ten largest. Input material: blood. These receptors were taken from a young man in good health.

The J gene is TRBJ2-7, the V gene TRBV29-1; 9 nucleotides agree with TRBD2. Germline loops: CDR1 SQVTM, CDR2 ANQGSEA. This CDR3 region has 14 residues. V was pared by 6 bases and J by 6 bases, with 12 bases of the junction left unmatched. Here the CDR3 DNA reads TGCAGCGTGGAAACAGCGGGGGGCTACACCGAGCAGTACTTC. As protein: CSVETAGGYTEQYF.

The chain joins TRBV21-1 to TRBJ1-2. TRBV21-1 is annotated as a pseudogene. This CDR3 has 15 amino acids. This chain's CDR3 is CASRSRVPHNYGYTF. The CDR3 nucleotides are TGTGCCAGCAGAAGCCGGGTCCCTCATAACTATGGCTACACCTTC.

The chain employs TRBV3-1 (or the pseudogene TRBV3-2) and TRBJ1-3; unclear D gene. The V end lost 4 bases, the J end lost 1 base, and 5 bases lay between the germline ends. CDR1 and CDR2 from the germline V gene are LGHDT and YNNKEL (reference sequence). The CDR3 length is 13 residues. Here the CDR3 reads CASSPSSGNTIYF. Written as DNA, the CDR3 is TGTGCCAGCAGCCCTAGTTCTGGAAACACCATATATTTT.

The V and J genes are TRBV30 and TRBJ2-7; a weak D match, TRBD2 (7 bases). V was shortened by 8 bases and J by 3 bases, with 17 bases between the two germline ends. Germline loops: CDR1 GTSNPN, CDR2 SVGIG (reference sequence). The CDR3 sequence is 13 residues long. Written as DNA, the CDR3 is TGTGCCCAGTCGGGCGGGGGCAGCTACGAGCAGTACTTC. Protein product: CAQSGGGSYEQYF.

The rearrangement joins TRBV2 to TRBJ2-7; D is perhaps TRBD1 (6 bases). Germline CDR1 and CDR2: SNHLY and FYNNEI. V lost 2 bases and J 5 bases, leaving 13 bases between the germline ends. The CDR3 contains 14 residues. The CDR3, as DNA: TGTGCCAGCAGTGAATTCACAGGGTCGAACGAGCAGTACTTC. Translating it yields CASSEFTGSNEQYF.

The genes are TRBV30 and TRBJ2-4, with D possibly TRBD1 on 6 matching bases. Germline V gene sequence: CDR1 GTSNPN, CDR2 SVGIG (reference sequence). The V end lost 1 base, the J end lost 1 base, and 8 bases lay between the germline ends. The CDR3 sequence is 14 residues long. The CDR3 region has the DNA TGTGCCTGGAGTGCCGACAGGGCCAAAAACATTCAGTACTTC. The encoded protein is CAWSADRAKNIQYF.

The chain couples TRBV19 to TRBJ1-2; TRBD1 matches at 8 bases. The CDR3 covers 13 residues. Germline trimming cut 5 bases from V and 4 bases from J; bases unmatched to any gene: 3. Germline V gene lookup returns CDR1 LNHDA and CDR2 SQIVND (reference sequence). Here the CDR3 reads CASSRQGSYGYTF. CDR3 sequence (DNA): TGTGCCAGTAGTCGACAGGGGAGCTATGGCTACACCTTC. The entire variable domain, with the rest obtained from reference TRBV19 and TRBJ1-2, is as follows: DGGITQSPKYLFRKEGQNVTLSCEQNLNHDAMYWYRQDPGQGLRLIYYSQIVNDFQKGDIAEGYSVSREKKESFPLTVTSAQKNPTAFYLCASSRQGSYGYTFGSGTRLTVV.

The chain couples TRBV10-1 to TRBJ1-2, with D unresolved. Germline V CDR1 and CDR2: WNHNN, SYGVQD (reference sequence). The CDR3 is 14 residues long. V was clipped by 3 bases and J by 4 bases, with 12 bases between them. CDR3 nucleotide sequence: TGCGCCAGCAGTGACGGGGTGATGGGCTATGGCTACACCTTC. It translates to CASSDGVMGYGYTF.

The chain uses TRBV28 and TRBJ1-5, with D possibly TRBD1 on 5 matching bases. The CDR3 has 16 residues. Germline lookup yields CDR1 MDHEN and CDR2 SYDVKM. The V end was cut by 5 bases, the J end by 1 base, with 15 bases between. This chain's CDR3 is CASSLRTTKSNQPQHF. For the CDR3, the DNA is TGTGCCAGCAGTCTCCGGACAACAAAAAGCAATCAGCCCCAGCATTTT.

This clone has a handful of counts. V usage is TRBV19 and J usage is TRBJ1-3; the D is unclear. Trimming stripped 8 bases from V and 8 bases from J, with 16 bases between. Germline CDR1 is LNHDA and CDR2 is SQIVND (reference sequence). CDR3 length: 13 residues. The CDR3 coding sequence is TGTGCCAGTCGGGTCTCGGGAGTGGACACCATATATTTT. This encodes CASRVSGVDTIYF.

The V gene is TRBV2, the J gene TRBJ2-1, with 7 bases lining up with TRBD2. Per germline, CDR1 SNHLY and CDR2 FYNNEI. V was clipped by 7 bases and J by 13 bases; unmatched bases: 13. The CDR3 has 13 amino acids. The CDR3 spells CASNVLPGGAQFF. The CDR3 DNA follows: TGTGCCAGCAACGTCCTTCCGGGAGGCGCACAGTTCTTC.

The gene calls are TRBV3-1 (or the pseudogene TRBV3-2) and TRBJ2-7, with D tentatively TRBD1 (6 bases). The germline CDR1 and CDR2 sequences are LGHDT and YNNKEL (reference sequence). Deletions cut 5 bases from V and 6 bases from J, with 8 bases between. The CDR3 is made up of 11 amino acids. The CDR3 region is CASSKGGEQYF. The CDR3 nucleotides are TGTGCCAGCAGCAAAGGGGGCGAGCAGTACTTC.

This chain links TRBV6-5 with TRBJ1-5; D perhaps matches TRBD1 (6 bases). The CDR3 totals 15 residues. Germline lookup yields CDR1 MNHEY and CDR2 SVGAGI. Between the trimmed V and J ends, which lost 0 bases and 7 bases, there was a span of 13 bases. The CDR3 here is CASSYSFQGGQPQHF. CDR3 in DNA: TGTGCCAGCAGTTACTCCTTTCAAGGGGGACAGCCCCAGCATTTT.

V gene TRBV10-1 combines with J gene TRBJ1-5, with TRBD1 identical over 7 bases. With 8 bases clipped from V and 6 bases from J, the junction kept 4 bases outside the gene matches. The CDR3 runs to 12 residues. Per the germline V gene, CDR1 is WNHNN and CDR2 is SYGVQD (reference sequence). The CDR3 region has the DNA TGCGCCAGCGGGGCAGGGGGTCAGCCCCAGCATTTT. It codes for CASGAGGQPQHF.

This chain links TRBV19 with TRBJ2-7; 9 bases agree with TRBD1. V was pared by 3 bases and J by 4 bases, with 1 base of the junction left unmatched. CDR3 length equals 13 residues. Germline assignment: CDR1 LNHDA and CDR2 SQIVND (reference sequence). The chain's CDR3 is CASSMGTGYEQYF. As DNA, the CDR3 is TGTGCCAGTAGTATGGGGACAGGGTACGAGCAGTACTTC.

The chain employs TRBV3-1 (or the pseudogene TRBV3-2) and TRBJ2-7, with no clear D. This CDR3 contains 12 residues. The germline V gene encodes CDR1 LGHDT and CDR2 YNNKEL (reference sequence). Trimming stripped 8 bases from V and 0 bases from J, with 8 bases between. CDR3 in DNA: TGTGCCAGCGGGTCAGTCTCCTACGAGCAGTACTTC. This encodes CASGSVSYEQYF.

V gene TRBV5-5 combines with J gene TRBJ2-7, with TRBD1 identical over 9 bases. Looked up from germline, CDR1 is SGHKS and CDR2 is YYEKEE (reference sequence). The CDR3 is made up of 16 amino acids. The V gene end was trimmed by 3 bases and the J gene end by 9 bases; junction bases not matched to a gene: 16. CDR3 amino acids: CASSSWDREEGIGQYF. The DNA of the CDR3 is TGTGCCAGCAGCTCGTGGGACAGGGAGGAGGGTATCGGGCAGTACTTC.

The chain recombines TRBV30 with TRBJ1-1; D uncertain. The V and J ends lost 2 bases and 5 bases respectively, with 12 bases between them. CDR1 and CDR2 from the germline V gene are GTSNPN and SVGIG (reference sequence). CDR3 length equals 13 residues. CDR3 amino acids: CAWSPDSTTEAFF. DNA for the CDR3: TGTGCCTGGAGTCCGGACTCTACGACTGAAGCTTTCTTT.

The gene calls are TRBV6-5 and TRBJ2-1, with 7 bases matching TRBD1. From germline, CDR1 is MNHEY and CDR2 SVGAGI. J was trimmed by 5 bases and V by 6 bases; bases with no gene match: 10. This CDR3 is 15 amino acids long. The DNA for the CDR3 is TGTGCCAGCAGGAAGGGGGCCGTTCTTAACAATGAGCAGTTCTTC. This encodes CASRKGAVLNNEQFF.

J is TRBJ2-7 and V is TRBV19; D remains unclear. Trimming shortened V by 6 bases and J by 5 bases, and 14 bases separated the two germline ends. The CDR3 is 13 residues long. Germline-derived CDR1 and CDR2 are LNHDA and SQIVND (reference sequence). The CDR3 nucleotides read TGTGCCAGTAGCTCGGAAGGGTACGACGAGCAGTACTTC. It yields the protein CASSSEGYDEQYF. Drawing the rest from reference TRBV19 and TRBJ2-7, the complete variable domain is DGGITQSPKYLFRKEGQNVTLSCEQNLNHDAMYWYRQDPGQGLRLIYYSQIVNDFQKGDIAEGYSVSREKKESFPLTVTSAQKNPTAFYLCASSSEGYDEQYFGPGTRLTVT.

Comments on this clone: This specimen includes other DNA sequences encoding the same CDR3. The genes are TRBV18 and TRBJ1-6, with TRBD1 as a possible D gene (5 bases). The CDR3 spans 13 residues. Germline V gene data show CDR1 as KGHSH and CDR2 as LQKENI. Trimming left V 0 bases short and J 8 bases short, with 5 bases between. The CDR3 protein is CASSPPGDSPLHF. The CDR3 DNA is TGTGCCAGCTCACCACCGGGGGATTCACCCCTCCACTTT.

The chain uses TRBV2 and TRBJ2-7; D is undetermined. From germline, CDR1 is SNHLY and CDR2 FYNNEI. V was clipped by 7 bases and J by 4 bases, with 14 bases between them. CDR3 length equals 13 residues. The CDR3 sequence: CASTVRIPYEQYF. The DNA for the CDR3 is TGTGCCAGCACCGTCAGAATACCTTACGAGCAGTACTTC.

This chain uses TRBV2 with TRBJ2-3; D possibly corresponds to TRBD2 (5 bases). The CDR3 is made up of 11 amino acids. Germline V CDR1 and CDR2: SNHLY, FYNNEI. V was shortened by 9 bases and J by 6 bases, with 10 bases between the two germline ends. The CDR3 loop is CASRTGDTQYF. CDR3 DNA sequence: TGTGCCAGTAGGACGGGGGATACGCAGTATTTT.

The V and J genes are TRBV19 and TRBJ2-3; 7 bases line up with TRBD2. Trimming took 9 bases from V and 0 from J; bases not matched to a gene: 3. This CDR3 has 13 residues. The germline V gene has CDR1 LNHDA and CDR2 SQIVND (reference sequence). The CDR3 loop is CASWGGSTDTQYF. The CDR3 DNA is TGTGCCAGCTGGGGGGGGAGCACAGATACGCAGTATTTT.

The chain recombines TRBV5-4 with TRBJ2-7, with D unclear. Germline V gives CDR1 SGHNT, CDR2 YYREEE (reference sequence). The CDR3 runs to 13 residues. The V end was cut by 4 bases, the J end by 3 bases, with 11 bases between. The CDR3 here is CASSHQYDYEQYF. CDR3 nucleotides: TGTGCCAGCAGCCACCAATATGACTACGAGCAGTACTTC.

The rearrangement joins TRBV10-1 to TRBJ2-1; 7 bases fit TRBD2. The V gene end was trimmed by 3 bases and the J gene end by 9 bases; junction bases not matched to a gene: 2. From germline, CDR1 is WNHNN and CDR2 SYGVQD (reference sequence). The CDR3 sequence is 12 residues long. The CDR3 DNA sequence: TGCGCCAGCAGTGACGGGGGGACTGAGCAGTTCTTC. This gives the protein CASSDGGTEQFF.

J is TRBJ1-6 and V is TRBV24-1; TRBD1 matches at 7 bases. Germline V lookup: CDR1 KGHDR, CDR2 SFDVKD. The CDR3 is made up of 16 amino acids. V was clipped by 2 bases and J by 5 bases; unmatched bases: 5. CDR3 protein: CATSDSRQGDNSPLHF. CDR3 sequence (DNA): TGTGCCACCAGTGATTCCAGACAGGGCGATAATTCACCCCTCCACTTT.

This clone appeared once. The CDR3 sequence: CASSLVEGGEQFF. In DNA form, the CDR3 reads TGTGCCAGCAGCTTGGTCGAGGGTGGAGAGCAGTTCTTC. The chain combines TRBV5-4 with TRBJ2-1; a weak D match, TRBD2 (5 bases). V was shortened by 0 bases and J by 10 bases, with 11 bases between the two germline ends. Germline V lookup: CDR1 SGHNT, CDR2 YYREEE (reference sequence). CDR3 length: 13 residues.

The chain employs TRBV10-3 and TRBJ1-2; no reliable D call. Trimming took 3 bases from V and 8 from J, leaving 10 bases between them. The CDR3 is 12 residues long. Germline CDR1 is ENHRY and CDR2 is SYGVKD. CDR3 amino acids: CAISDRGGGYTF. The CDR3 DNA follows: TGTGCCATCAGTGATCGGGGTGGCGGCTACACCTTC.